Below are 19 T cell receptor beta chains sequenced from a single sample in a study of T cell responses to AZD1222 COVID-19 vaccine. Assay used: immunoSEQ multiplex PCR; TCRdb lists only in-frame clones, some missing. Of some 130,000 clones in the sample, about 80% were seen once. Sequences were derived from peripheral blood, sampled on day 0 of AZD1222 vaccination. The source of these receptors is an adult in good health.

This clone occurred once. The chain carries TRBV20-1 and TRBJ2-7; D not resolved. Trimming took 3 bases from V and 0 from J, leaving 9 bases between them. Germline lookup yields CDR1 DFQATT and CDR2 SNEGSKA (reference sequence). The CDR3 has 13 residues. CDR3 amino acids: CSASGRSSYEQYF. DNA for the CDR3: TGCAGTGCTAGTGGCAGGAGCTCCTACGAGCAGTACTTC.

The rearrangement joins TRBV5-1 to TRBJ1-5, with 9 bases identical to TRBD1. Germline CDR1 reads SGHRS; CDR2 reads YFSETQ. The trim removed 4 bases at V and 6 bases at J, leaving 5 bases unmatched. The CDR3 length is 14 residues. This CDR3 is CASSQTGGGQPQHF. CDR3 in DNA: TGCGCCAGCAGCCAGACAGGGGGTGGTCAGCCCCAGCATTTT.

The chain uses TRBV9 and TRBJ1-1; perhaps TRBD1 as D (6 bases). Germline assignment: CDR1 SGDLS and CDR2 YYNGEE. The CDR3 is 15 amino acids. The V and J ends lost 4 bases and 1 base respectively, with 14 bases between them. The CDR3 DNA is TGTGCCAGCAGCTCTACGTTGGGGGCGAACACTGAAGCTTTCTTT. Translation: CASSSTLGANTEAFF.

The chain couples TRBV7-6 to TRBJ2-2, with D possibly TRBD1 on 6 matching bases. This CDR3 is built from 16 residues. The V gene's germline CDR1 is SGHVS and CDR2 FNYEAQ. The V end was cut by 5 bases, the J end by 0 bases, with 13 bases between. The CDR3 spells CASSPTGTPNTGELFF. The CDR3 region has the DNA TGTGCCAGCAGCCCGACCGGGACACCGAACACCGGGGAGCTGTTTTTT.

The CDR3 spells CASSFGHTEAFF. CDR3 DNA: TGTGCCAGCAGTTTCGGGCATACTGAAGCTTTCTTT. The chain combines TRBV6-1 with TRBJ1-1; no clear D. V dropped 5 bases and J dropped 5 bases, with 9 bases sitting between them. The germline CDR1 and CDR2 sequences are MNHNS and SASEGT. The CDR3 has 12 residues.

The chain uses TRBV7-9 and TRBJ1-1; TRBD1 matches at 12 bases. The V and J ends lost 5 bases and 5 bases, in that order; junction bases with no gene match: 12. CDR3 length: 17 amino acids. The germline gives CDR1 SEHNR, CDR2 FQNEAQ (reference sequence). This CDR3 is CASSTPGTGGSRTEAFF. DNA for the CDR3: TGTGCCAGCAGCACACCCGGGACAGGGGGCTCTAGGACTGAAGCTTTCTTT. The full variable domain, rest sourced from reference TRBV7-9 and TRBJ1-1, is DTGVSQNPRHKITKRGQNVTFRCDPISEHNRLYWYRQTLGQGPEFLTYFQNEAQLEKSRLLSDRFSAERPKGSFSTLEIQRTEQGDSAMYLCASSTPGTGGSRTEAFFGQGTRLTVV.

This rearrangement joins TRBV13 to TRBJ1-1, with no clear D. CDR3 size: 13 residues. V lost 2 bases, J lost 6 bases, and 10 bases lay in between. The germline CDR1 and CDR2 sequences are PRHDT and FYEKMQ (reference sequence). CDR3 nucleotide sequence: TGTGCCAGCAGCTTATTCAGGATCGCTGAAGCTTTCTTT. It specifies CASSLFRIAEAFF.

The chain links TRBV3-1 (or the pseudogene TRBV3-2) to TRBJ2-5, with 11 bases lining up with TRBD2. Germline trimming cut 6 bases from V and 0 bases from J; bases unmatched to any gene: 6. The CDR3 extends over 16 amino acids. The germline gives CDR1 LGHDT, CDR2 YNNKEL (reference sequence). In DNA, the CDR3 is TGTGCCAGCAGACCTCGACTAGCGGGGAACCAAGAGACCCAGTACTTC. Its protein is CASRPRLAGNQETQYF.

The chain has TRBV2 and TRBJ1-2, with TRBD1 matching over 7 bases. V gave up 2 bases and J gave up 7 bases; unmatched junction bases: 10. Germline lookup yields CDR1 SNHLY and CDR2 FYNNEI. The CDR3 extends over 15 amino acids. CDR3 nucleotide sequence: TGTGCCAGCAGTGAACTTCCCAGGGGGTCTTCTGGCTACACCTTC. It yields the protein CASSELPRGSSGYTF.

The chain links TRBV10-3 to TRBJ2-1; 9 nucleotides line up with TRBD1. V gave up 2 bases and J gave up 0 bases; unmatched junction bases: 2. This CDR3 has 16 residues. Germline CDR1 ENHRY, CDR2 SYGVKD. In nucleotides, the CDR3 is TGTGCCATCAGTGAGCCGGACAGGGGCTCCTACAATGAGCAGTTCTTC. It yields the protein CAISEPDRGSYNEQFF.

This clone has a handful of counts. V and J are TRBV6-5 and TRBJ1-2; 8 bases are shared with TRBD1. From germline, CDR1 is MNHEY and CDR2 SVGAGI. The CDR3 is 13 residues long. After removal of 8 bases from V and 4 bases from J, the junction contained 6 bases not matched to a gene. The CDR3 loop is CASARGTGYGYTF. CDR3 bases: TGTGCCAGCGCGCGTGGGACAGGCTATGGCTACACCTTC.

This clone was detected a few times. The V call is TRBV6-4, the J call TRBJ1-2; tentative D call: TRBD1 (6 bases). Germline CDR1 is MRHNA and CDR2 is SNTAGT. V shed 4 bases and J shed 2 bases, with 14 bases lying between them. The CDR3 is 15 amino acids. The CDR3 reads CASSVQGGSNYGYTF. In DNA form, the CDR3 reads TGTGCCAGCAGTGTACAGGGAGGGTCGAACTATGGCTACACCTTC.

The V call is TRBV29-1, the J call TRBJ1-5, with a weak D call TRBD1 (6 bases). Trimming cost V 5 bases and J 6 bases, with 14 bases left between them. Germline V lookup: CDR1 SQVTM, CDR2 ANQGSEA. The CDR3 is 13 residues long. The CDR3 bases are TGCAGCGTTTTACAGGGTGTCGGTCAGCCCCAGCATTTT. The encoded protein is CSVLQGVGQPQHF.

The CDR3 spells CASSQDGTLDSGNTIYF. The DNA for the CDR3 is TGTGCCAGCAGCCAAGATGGGACACTCGACTCTGGAAACACCATATATTTT. This chain uses TRBV3-1 (or the pseudogene TRBV3-2) with TRBJ1-3; the D gene is possibly TRBD1 (6 bases). Germline CDR1 and CDR2: LGHDT and YNNKEL (reference sequence). V was cut by 0 bases and J by 0 bases, with 12 bases left in between. CDR3 length: 17 residues.

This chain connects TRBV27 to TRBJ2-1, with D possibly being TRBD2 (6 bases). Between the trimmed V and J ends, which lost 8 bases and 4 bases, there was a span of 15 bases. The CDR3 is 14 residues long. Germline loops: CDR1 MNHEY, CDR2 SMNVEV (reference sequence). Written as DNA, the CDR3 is TGTGCCAGCTCGGGGTTCGGGGGTTACAATGAGCAGTTCTTC. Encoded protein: CASSGFGGYNEQFF.

CDR3 in amino acids: CASSLSRGSGYTF. As DNA, the CDR3 is TGTGCCAGCAGCTTAAGCAGGGGAAGTGGCTACACCTTC. V gene TRBV7-2 combines with J gene TRBJ1-2; D perhaps matches TRBD1 (6 bases). Trimming shortened V by 2 bases and J by 7 bases, and 11 bases separated the two germline ends. Germline loops: CDR1 SGHTA, CDR2 FQGNSA. This CDR3 has 13 residues. The full variable domain, its missing parts supplied by reference TRBV7-2 and TRBJ1-2, is GAGVSQSPSNKVTEKGKDVELRCDPISGHTALYWYRQSLGQGLEFLIYFQGNSAPDKSGLPSDRFSAERTGGSVSTLTIQRTQQEDSAVYLCASSLSRGSGYTFGSGTRLTVV.

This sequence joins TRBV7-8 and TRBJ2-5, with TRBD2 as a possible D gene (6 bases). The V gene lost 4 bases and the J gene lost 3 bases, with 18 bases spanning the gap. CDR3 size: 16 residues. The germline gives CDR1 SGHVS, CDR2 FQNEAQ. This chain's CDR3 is CASSSYGGPRKETQYF. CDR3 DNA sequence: TGTGCCAGCAGCTCCTACGGGGGACCGCGGAAAGAGACCCAGTACTTC.

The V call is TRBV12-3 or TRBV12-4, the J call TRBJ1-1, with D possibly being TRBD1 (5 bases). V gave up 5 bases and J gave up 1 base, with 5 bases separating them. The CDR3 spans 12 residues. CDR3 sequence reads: CASSGTNTEAFF. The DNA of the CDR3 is TGTGCCAGCAGTGGGACGAACACTGAAGCTTTCTTT.

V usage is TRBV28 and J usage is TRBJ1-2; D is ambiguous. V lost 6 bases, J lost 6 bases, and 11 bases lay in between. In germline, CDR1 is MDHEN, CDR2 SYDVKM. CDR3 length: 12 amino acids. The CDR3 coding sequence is TGTGCCAGCAGCTCGGCCCTGGATGGCTACACCTTC. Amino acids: CASSSALDGYTF.